A single sample is the source of the 25 T cell receptor beta chains below, sequenced in a study of blood T cell repertoires in COVID-19. Assay: immunoSEQ multiplex PCR; the TCRdb copy retains only in-frame clones and omits some. The sample comprises roughly 67,000 clones, about 86% of which are singletons, and roughly 4% rests with the top ten. The sequenced sample consisted of peripheral blood. These receptors came from a man aged 45 to 65 with active COVID-19.

V usage is TRBV24-1 and J usage is TRBJ1-4; a weak D match, TRBD1 (6 bases). Trimming took off 3 bases at V and 10 bases at J, with 11 bases between the two ends. Germline V CDR1 and CDR2: KGHDR, SFDVKD. The CDR3 is 13 residues long. This chain's CDR3 is CATSDVQGRKLFF. In DNA form, the CDR3 reads TGTGCCACCAGTGATGTACAGGGTCGAAAACTGTTTTTT.

Details on this clone: This may come from a read error, since a much larger clone is one base off. Distinct nucleotide sequences in the sample also encode this CDR3. This chain joins TRBV19 and TRBJ1-5; possibly TRBD1 for D (5 bases). The V end lost 3 bases, the J end lost 5 bases, and 11 bases lay between the germline ends. This CDR3 has 14 amino acids. CDR1 and CDR2 (germline): LNHDA, SQIVND (reference sequence). DNA for the CDR3: TGTGCCAGTAGTATCCGGGGAGGGGATCAGCCCCAGCATTTT. Encoded protein: CASSIRGGDQPQHF.

This chain links TRBV28 with TRBJ2-1; D ambiguous. V lost 2 bases to trimming and J lost 9 bases, with 14 bases between them. Germline V gives CDR1 MDHEN, CDR2 SYDVKM. This CDR3 is 14 amino acids long. In DNA form, the CDR3 reads TGTGCCAGCAGTTTACTGTCTGAAGGCGGTGAGCAGTTCTTC. This sequence encodes CASSLLSEGGEQFF.

Concerning this clone: Other DNA sequences in this specimen translate into the identical CDR3. The chain recombines TRBV7-2 with TRBJ1-2, with D possibly matching TRBD1 (6 bases). V was trimmed by 4 bases and J by 4 bases, leaving 10 bases between them. This CDR3 comprises 13 residues. Germline CDR1 and CDR2: SGHTA and FQGNSA. CDR3 sequence reads: CASSSTGSYGYTF. The CDR3 DNA follows: TGTGCCAGCAGCTCCACAGGGTCCTATGGCTACACCTTC.

V and J are TRBV5-1 and TRBJ2-3; D might be TRBD2 (6 bases). Germline V lookup: CDR1 SGHRS, CDR2 YFSETQ. V lost 3 bases and J 2 bases, leaving 13 bases between the germline ends. There are 15 residues in the CDR3. The CDR3 coding sequence is TGCGCCAGCAGCTCCGGAGGGCGGAACACAGATACGCAGTATTTT. This encodes CASSSGGRNTDTQYF.

This sequence joins TRBV30 and TRBJ2-5; D may be TRBD2 (6 bases). CDR1 and CDR2 (germline): GTSNPN, SVGIG (reference sequence). The CDR3 runs 10 residues. The CDR3 sequence is CVGGLETQYF. DNA of the CDR3: TGTGTGGGGGGTCTGGAGACCCAGTACTTC. Full variable domain (rest looked up from reference TRBV30 and TRBJ2-5): SQTIHQWPATLVQPVGSPLSLECTVEGTSNPNLYWYRQAAGRGLQLLFYSVGIGQISSEVPQNLSASRPQDRQFILSSKKLLLSDSGFYLCVGGLETQYFGPGTRLLVL.

This chain links TRBV18 with TRBJ2-2; D might be TRBD2 (6 bases). V lost 3 bases to trimming and J lost 3 bases, with 14 bases between them. Germline CDR1 reads KGHSH; CDR2 reads LQKENI. The CDR3 runs 16 residues. In nucleotides, the CDR3 is TGTGCCAGCTCACCGGAGGGCGGACAATACACCGGGGAGCTGTTTTTT. It codes for CASSPEGGQYTGELFF.

Comments on this clone: One end of the junction varies from germline; a read error may be responsible. The chain couples TRBV5-1 to TRBJ1-2, with 10 bases that match TRBD1. CDR1 is SGHRS and CDR2 is YFSETQ in the germline V gene. There are 14 residues in the CDR3. CDR3 region: CASTGTGVNYGYTF. CDR3 sequence (DNA): TGCGCGAGCACCGGGACAGGGGTGAACTATGGCTACACCTTC.

This chain joins TRBV27 and TRBJ1-5, with 8 bases matching TRBD1. Germline V gene lookup returns CDR1 MNHEY and CDR2 SMNVEV (reference sequence). The CDR3 covers 14 residues. The trim removed 3 bases at V and 12 bases at J, leaving 10 bases unmatched. The CDR3 nucleotides read TGTGCCAGCAGTTTGACAGGGGATTTTAGGCTCCAGCATTTT. This codes for CASSLTGDFRLQHF.

The rearrangement uses TRBV7-7 and TRBJ2-1; 7 bases align to TRBD2. V gave up 1 base and J gave up 6 bases; unmatched junction bases: 0. CDR1 and CDR2 from the germline V gene are SSHAT and FNYEAQ (reference sequence). The CDR3 is 13 residues long. The CDR3 spells CASSLGGGNEQFF. The CDR3 DNA sequence: TGTGCCAGCAGCTTAGGGGGGGGCAATGAGCAGTTCTTC.

The chain couples TRBV14 to TRBJ2-1; 13 nucleotides match TRBD2. Germline CDR1 SGHDN, CDR2 FVKESK. CDR3 length equals 18 residues. The trim removed 3 bases at V and 6 bases at J, leaving 11 bases unmatched. CDR3 residues: CASSQLLAGGPGGNEQFF. DNA for the CDR3: TGTGCCAGCAGCCAGCTACTAGCGGGAGGGCCTGGGGGCAATGAGCAGTTCTTC.

The gene calls are TRBV5-1 and TRBJ2-3, with a weak D call TRBD2 (5 bases). Germline V lookup: CDR1 SGHRS, CDR2 YFSETQ. The CDR3 covers 15 residues. Trimming removed 0 bases from V and 3 bases from J, with 11 bases in between. For the CDR3, the DNA is TGCGCCAGCAGCTTGGCCGGAGGCCTGACAGATACGCAGTATTTT. Translating it yields CASSLAGGLTDTQYF.

The rearrangement links TRBV23-1 to TRBJ1-2, with 9 bases identical to TRBD1. TRBV23-1 carries the ORF label, with uncertain function. V dropped 2 bases and J dropped 5; count of bases not matched to a gene: 18. There are 19 residues in the CDR3. This chain's CDR3 is CASSQERDTLGDRVYGYTF. For the CDR3, the DNA is TGCGCCAGCAGTCAAGAAAGGGACACCCTGGGGGACAGGGTGTATGGCTACACCTTC.

This clone occurred once. The chain combines TRBV7-2 with TRBJ2-3, with 10 bases aligning to TRBD2. This CDR3 spans 16 amino acids. Germline V gene data show CDR1 as SGHTA and CDR2 as FQGNSA. Trimming at V came to 2 bases and at J to 2 bases, leaving 4 bases not matched to a gene. The CDR3 DNA reads TGTGCCAGCAGCTTACAAGCGGGGGGGCTCACAGATACGCAGTATTTT. Protein: CASSLQAGGLTDTQYF.

The rearrangement links TRBV5-6 to TRBJ1-3; no clear D. This CDR3 is 15 amino acids long. V dropped 0 bases and J dropped 0 bases, with 7 bases sitting between them. From germline, CDR1 is SGHDT and CDR2 YYEEEE. The CDR3: CASSLDQYSGNTIYF. The CDR3 nucleotides read TGTGCCAGCAGCTTGGACCAGTACTCTGGAAACACCATATATTTT.

This chain joins TRBV5-1 and TRBJ2-7; 8 nucleotides agree with TRBD2. The CDR3 loop spans 15 amino acids. Germline loops: CDR1 SGHRS, CDR2 YFSETQ. V lost 3 bases, J lost 2 bases, and 7 bases stayed unmatched. In DNA form, the CDR3 reads TGCGCCAGCAGCTCAACTAGCGGTGGAACCTACGAGCAGTACTTC. Translating gives CASSSTSGGTYEQYF.

V gene TRBV6-1 combines with J gene TRBJ2-5; 8 bases map to TRBD1. The CDR3 totals 16 residues. The germline gives CDR1 MNHNS, CDR2 SASEGT. Losses at the gene ends were 4 bases for V and 5 bases for J; bases not matched to a gene: 12. Written as DNA, the CDR3 is TGTGCCAGCAGTGCTACAGGGGGGACTGGCTACGAGACCCAGTACTTC. Translation gives CASSATGGTGYETQYF.

The genes are TRBV7-2 and TRBJ2-5; the D is unclear. Germline V gene lookup returns CDR1 SGHTA and CDR2 FQGNSA. The CDR3 loop spans 15 amino acids. V lost 2 bases and J 2 bases, leaving 12 bases between the germline ends. Here the CDR3 reads CASSLSRFAQETQYF. CDR3 sequence (DNA): TGTGCCAGCAGCTTATCGAGGTTCGCGCAAGAGACCCAGTACTTC. The full variable domain, completed using reference TRBV7-2 and TRBJ2-5, is GAGVSQSPSNKVTEKGKDVELRCDPISGHTALYWYRQSLGQGLEFLIYFQGNSAPDKSGLPSDRFSAERTGGSVSTLTIQRTQQEDSAVYLCASSLSRFAQETQYFGPGTRLLVL.

This clone was observed a handful of times. The CDR3 sequence is CASSPTVVGYTF. The CDR3 DNA follows: TGTGCCAGCAGTCCGACAGTGGTTGGCTACACCTTC. The chain employs TRBV6-2 or TRBV6-3 and TRBJ1-2, with a tentative D call TRBD1 (5 bases). V shed 5 bases and J shed 7 bases, with 11 bases lying between them. Germline CDR1 and CDR2: MNHEY and SVGEGT. The CDR3 runs 12 residues.

This chain links TRBV12-5 with TRBJ2-3; D unresolved. The CDR3 spans 13 residues. CDR1 and CDR2 (germline): LGHNT, FRNRAP. V dropped 3 bases and J dropped 8 bases, with 12 bases sitting between them. The CDR3 sequence is CASGLISGGTQYF. The CDR3, as DNA: TGTGCTAGTGGTTTAATCTCGGGTGGTACGCAGTATTTT.

Regarding this clone: The same CDR3 can be traced to other DNA sequences in this sample. V gene TRBV29-1 combines with J gene TRBJ2-3; D may be TRBD2 (5 bases). The CDR3 has 12 residues. CDR1 and CDR2 from the germline V gene are SQVTM and ANQGSEA. The ends were cut back, 7 bases at V and 1 base at J, with 9 bases in the middle. This CDR3 is CSGTEGTDTQYF. As DNA, the CDR3 is TGCAGCGGGACTGAAGGCACAGATACGCAGTATTTT.

The chain employs TRBV5-4 and TRBJ2-1, with TRBD2 identical over 11 bases. The CDR3 runs to 16 residues. V shed 4 bases, J shed 3 bases, and the junction held 6 bases outside the gene matches. Germline assignment: CDR1 SGHNT and CDR2 YYREEE (reference sequence). This CDR3 reads CASSQGTSGSYNEQFF. The CDR3 coding sequence is TGTGCCAGCAGCCAAGGGACTAGCGGTAGCTACAATGAGCAGTTCTTC.

The chain employs TRBV4-1 and TRBJ2-1, with 12 positions matching TRBD2. V trimming: 3 bases; J trimming: 4 bases; junction bases outside the gene matches: 4. The CDR3 extends over 16 amino acids. Germline assignment: CDR1 MGHRA and CDR2 YSYEKL. CDR3 in amino acids: CASSQQTSGRYNEQFF. The CDR3 DNA reads TGCGCCAGCAGCCAGCAGACTAGCGGGAGATACAATGAGCAGTTCTTC.

This clone was counted a single time. This rearrangement joins TRBV15 to TRBJ1-4, with 7 positions matching TRBD1. Trimming removed 5 bases from V and 8 bases from J; junction bases left unmatched: 14. The CDR3 contains 16 residues. The germline V gene encodes CDR1 LNHNV and CDR2 YYDKDF (reference sequence). The CDR3 coding sequence is TGTGCCACCAGCGAAGGGGGCCAGGGAGTGAGGGAAAAACTGTTTTTT. This translates into CATSEGGQGVREKLFF.

This chain links TRBV5-1 with TRBJ1-5; the D gene is possibly TRBD1 (6 bases). This CDR3 has 15 amino acids. Germline assignment: CDR1 SGHRS and CDR2 YFSETQ. Trimming took off 3 bases at V and 6 bases at J, with 16 bases between the two ends. The DNA for the CDR3 is TGCGCCAGCAGCTCCACAGGGAGGGGTTTTCAGCCCCAGCATTTT. Residues: CASSSTGRGFQPQHF.